This paragraph reports one TCR beta chain. Its antigen is not identified. The data derive from a study of follicular helper T cells after annual influenza vaccination. General study results and limits: Undersampling of larger non-cTfh compartments could not be excluded. Only about 9-21% of analyzed cells yielded productive TCRB sequences. ICOS-CD38- cTfh most often held earlier Day 7 ICOS+CD38+ clones.

The sample's time point: 2014-2015 season, 7 days after vaccination. Donors were community-dwelling with no influenza vaccine in the prior 6 months. Assay: immunoSEQ multiplex PCR; the TCRdb copy retains only in-frame clones and omits some. The sample shows approximately 9,500 clones, around 81% of them seen only once. The sample consisted of CXCR5- memory CD4+ T cells sorted from blood, taken 7 days after influenza vaccination. The TCR sequence derives from an adult who received the influenza vaccine.

The CDR3 nucleotides are TGCGCCAGCAGCTCACAATGGGACAGCACTGAAGCTTTCTTT. Amino acid sequence: CASSSQWDSTEAFF. The chain recombines TRBV5-1 with TRBJ1-1, with 7 nucleotides matching TRBD1. V shed 3 bases and J 4 bases; nucleotides not matched to a gene: 6. Germline CDR1 and CDR2: SGHRS and YFSETQ. CDR3 length: 14 amino acids.